Presented here are 18 T cell receptor beta chains from one specimen sequenced in a study of T-cell reconstitution after alpha-beta-depleted transplantation in children. Unique molecular identifiers were incorporated into the prepared TCRbeta library. MiXCR was run by TCRdb on the PCR reads, yielding one entry per CDR3 protein. The top ten clones hold approximately 30% of a sample with roughly 400,000 distinct CDR3 sequences, about 40% of them seen once. The source was PBMCs, collected before TCRalphabeta/CD19-depleted stem cell transplant. All receptors come from a girl aged 2 to 10 with aplastic anemia, due to receive a stem cell transplant.

This clonotype was seen a single time. This chain joins TRBV28 and TRBJ2-3; 7 nucleotides align to TRBD2. Germline V gene lookup returns CDR1 MDHEN and CDR2 SYDVKM. The J segment lost 4 bases and the V segment lost 6 bases, leaving 13 bases of the junction unmatched. The CDR3 sequence is 16 residues long. This CDR3 reads CASRPQSAGAADTQYF. DNA for the CDR3: TGTGCCAGCAGACCCCAAAGCGCGGGAGCGGCAGATACGCAGTATTTT.

The chain has TRBV18 and TRBJ1-4, with a tentative D call TRBD1 (5 bases). Trimming removed 2 bases from V and 4 bases from J, with 14 bases in between. The CDR3 runs 16 residues. Germline V gene data show CDR1 as KGHSH and CDR2 as LQKENI. The CDR3 spells CASSPTAGTYNEKLFF. The CDR3 DNA sequence: TGTGCCAGCTCACCAACTGCTGGGACCTATAATGAAAAACTGTTTTTT.

The chain recombines TRBV7-6 with TRBJ2-3, with unresolved D. Germline CDR1 SGHVS, CDR2 FNYEAQ. V gave up 1 base and J gave up 1 base, with 15 bases separating them. The CDR3 is 17 residues long. CDR3 in DNA: TGTGCCAGCAGCTTAGAAGATAGGCGTGGCGGCACAGATACGCAGTATTTT. It encodes CASSLEDRRGGTDTQYF. Drawing the rest from reference TRBV7-6 and TRBJ2-3, the complete variable domain is GAGVSQSPRYKVTKRGQDVALRCDPISGHVSLYWYRQALGQGPEFLTYFNYEAQQDKSGLPNDRFSAERPEGSISTLTIQRTEQRDSAMYRCASSLEDRRGGTDTQYFGPGTRLTVL.

This clonotype was detected only a few times. This chain links TRBV4-1 with TRBJ2-2, with TRBD2 as a possible D gene (5 bases). The V gene's germline CDR1 is MGHRA and CDR2 YSYEKL. The CDR3 consists of 16 residues. The germline V and J ends were trimmed by 1 base and 0 bases, with 9 bases remaining between them. The CDR3 spells CASSQGTGANTGELFF. The CDR3 nucleotides are TGCGCCAGCAGCCAAGGGACCGGGGCGAACACCGGGGAGCTGTTTTTT.

The V and J genes are TRBV20-1 and TRBJ2-7; D is undetermined. Germline loops: CDR1 DFQATT, CDR2 SNEGSKA (reference sequence). Deletions cut 1 base from V and 5 bases from J, with 12 bases between. The CDR3 is 13 residues long. The chain's CDR3 is CSARAPGRDEQYF. The CDR3 nucleotides are TGCAGTGCTAGAGCCCCGGGCCGGGACGAGCAGTACTTC.

The chain couples TRBV11-2 to TRBJ2-3, with D perhaps matching TRBD1 (5 bases). CDR1 SGHAT and CDR2 FQNNGV come from the germline V gene. CDR3 length: 16 amino acids. V gave up 1 base and J gave up 1 base, with 12 bases separating them. The DNA of the CDR3 is TGTGCCAGCAGCTTAGGAGGCAGGGCCCGCACAGATACGCAGTATTTT. Translating it yields CASSLGGRARTDTQYF.

This clonotype occurred many times. CDR3 sequence reads: CAISEGVAGGDNEQFF. The DNA for the CDR3 is TGTGCCATCAGTGAAGGTGTTGCGGGAGGCGACAATGAGCAGTTCTTC. The J gene is TRBJ2-1, the V gene TRBV10-3, with 8 positions matching TRBD2. V gave up 3 bases and J gave up 5 bases; unmatched junction bases: 9. Germline-derived CDR1 and CDR2 are ENHRY and SYGVKD. This CDR3 is 16 amino acids long.

The gene calls are TRBV15 and TRBJ2-1, with D tentatively TRBD1 (6 bases). Germline V lookup: CDR1 LNHNV, CDR2 YYDKDF (reference sequence). V shed 1 base and J shed 8 bases, with 18 bases lying between them. CDR3 size: 16 residues. The CDR3 here is CATSRAPRDNRDEQFF. CDR3 sequence (DNA): TGTGCCACCAGCAGAGCCCCTCGGGACAATAGAGATGAGCAGTTCTTC.

The CDR3 sequence: CASRSDLGEQFF. In nucleotides, the CDR3 is TGTGCCAGCAGGTCCGACCTCGGTGAGCAGTTCTTC. The V gene is TRBV12-3 or TRBV12-4, the J gene TRBJ2-1; D is unresolved. The length of the CDR3 is 12 residues. V lost 6 bases, J lost 9 bases, and 12 bases lay in between.

This clonotype was seen at least ten times. The rearrangement uses TRBV12-3 or TRBV12-4 and TRBJ2-3; D call uncertain. Trimming took 8 bases from V and 6 from J, leaving 9 bases between them. The CDR3 consists of 11 residues. The CDR3 DNA follows: TGTGCCAGCGGTCCCCTTGATACGCAGTATTTT. The encoded protein is CASGPLDTQYF.

V and J are TRBV28 and TRBJ2-5; tentatively, D is TRBD1 (6 bases). Germline assignment: CDR1 MDHEN and CDR2 SYDVKM. This CDR3 contains 16 residues. V gave up 4 bases and J gave up 7 bases, with 22 bases separating them. This CDR3 is CASSSRLRTVKGTQYF. The CDR3 DNA follows: TGTGCCAGCAGTTCAAGACTGAGGACAGTCAAGGGGACCCAGTACTTC.

The CDR3 coding sequence is TGTGCCAGCTCGCCAGTCGCAGGCAACACTGAAGCTTTCTTT. This sequence encodes CASSPVAGNTEAFF. This chain links TRBV18 with TRBJ1-1; D ambiguous. The CDR3 extends over 14 amino acids. The germline V gene encodes CDR1 KGHSH and CDR2 LQKENI. Between the trimmed V and J ends, which lost 6 bases and 2 bases, there was a span of 13 bases.

This clonotype was detected many times. The chain uses TRBV5-5 and TRBJ1-5; TRBD1 matches at 8 bases. The CDR3 is made up of 17 amino acids. Germline V gene data show CDR1 as SGHKS and CDR2 as YYEKEE (reference sequence). The V gene end was trimmed by 0 bases and the J gene end by 0 bases; junction bases not matched to a gene: 5. Written as DNA, the CDR3 is TGTGCCAGCAGCTTGGGGGACAGGCGGTATAGCAATCAGCCCCAGCATTTT. Its translation: CASSLGDRRYSNQPQHF.

This clonotype was found many times. The chain carries TRBV5-1 and TRBJ1-1; maybe TRBD1 (5 bases). This CDR3 has 14 amino acids. V dropped 5 bases and J dropped 5 bases, with 16 bases sitting between them. Germline V gene data show CDR1 as SGHRS and CDR2 as YFSETQ. The CDR3 is CASSTGTGGTEAFF. For the CDR3, the DNA is TGCGCCAGCAGTACCGGGACGGGGGGAACTGAAGCTTTCTTT. Full variable domain (rest looked up from reference TRBV5-1 and TRBJ1-1): KAGVTQTPRYLIKTRGQQVTLSCSPISGHRSVSWYQQTPGQGLQFLFEYFSETQRNKGNFPGRFSGRQFSNSRSEMNVSTLELGDSALYLCASSTGTGGTEAFFGQGTRLTVV.

The V gene is TRBV28, the J gene TRBJ2-7; tentatively, D is TRBD1 (6 bases). The germline gives CDR1 MDHEN, CDR2 SYDVKM. This CDR3 spans 12 amino acids. V lost 10 bases, J lost 6 bases, and 16 bases lay in between. The CDR3 region is CATRGVVIEQYF. The DNA for the CDR3 is TGTGCCACCAGGGGAGTTGTGATCGAGCAGTACTTC.

V gene TRBV5-4 combines with J gene TRBJ2-3; D may be TRBD2 (5 bases). V was clipped by 4 bases and J by 6 bases, with 15 bases between them. This CDR3 has 14 residues. From germline, CDR1 is SGHNT and CDR2 YYREEE (reference sequence). In nucleotides, the CDR3 is TGTGCCAGCAGCGCCCTCTCGGGCGGGGATACGCAGTATTTT. Its translation is CASSALSGGDTQYF.

The chain has TRBV12-3 or TRBV12-4 and TRBJ2-7; D remains ambiguous. With 6 bases removed from V and 3 bases from J, the gap between germline ends came to 12 bases. The CDR3 loop spans 13 amino acids. The CDR3 loop is CASRLSRNYEQYF. DNA of the CDR3: TGTGCCAGCAGACTAAGCCGTAACTACGAGCAGTACTTC.

V and J are TRBV10-3 and TRBJ2-7; no firm D call. The V end was cut by 5 bases, the J end by 3 bases, with 8 bases between. This CDR3 has 12 residues. The germline V gene encodes CDR1 ENHRY and CDR2 SYGVKD. Here the CDR3 reads CAISPWGYEQYF. As DNA, the CDR3 is TGTGCCATCAGTCCGTGGGGCTACGAGCAGTACTTC.